This TCR beta chain was profiled in a study of blood T cell repertoires in COVID-19. This clone has only one observation. The method was immunoSEQ multiplex PCR; TCRdb's version includes in-frame clones alone and lacks a portion of them. The sample consists of about 250,000 clones, 86% of them appearing once. Per the germline V gene, CDR1 is LNHNV and CDR2 is YYDKDF (reference sequence). The CDR3 length is 12 residues. V was shortened by 5 bases and J by 7 bases, with 6 bases between the two germline ends. The chain is built from TRBV15 and TRBJ1-6, with D unclear. The material sequenced was peripheral blood. The TCR originated in a young woman with active or convalescent COVID-19. The CDR3 loop reads CATSAGNSPLHF. DNA of the CDR3: TGTGCCACCAGCGCGGGAAATTCACCCCTCCACTTT.